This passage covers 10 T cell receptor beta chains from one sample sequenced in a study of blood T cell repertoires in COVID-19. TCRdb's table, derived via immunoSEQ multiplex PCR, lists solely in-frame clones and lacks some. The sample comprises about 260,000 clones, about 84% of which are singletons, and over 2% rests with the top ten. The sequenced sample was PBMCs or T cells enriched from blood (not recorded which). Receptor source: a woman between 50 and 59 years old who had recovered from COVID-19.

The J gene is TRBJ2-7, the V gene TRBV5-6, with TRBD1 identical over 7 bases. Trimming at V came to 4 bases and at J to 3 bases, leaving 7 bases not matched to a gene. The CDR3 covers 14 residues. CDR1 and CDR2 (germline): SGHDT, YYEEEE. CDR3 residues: CASSLGQVIYEQYF. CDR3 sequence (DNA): TGTGCCAGCAGCCTAGGACAGGTGATCTACGAGCAGTACTTC.

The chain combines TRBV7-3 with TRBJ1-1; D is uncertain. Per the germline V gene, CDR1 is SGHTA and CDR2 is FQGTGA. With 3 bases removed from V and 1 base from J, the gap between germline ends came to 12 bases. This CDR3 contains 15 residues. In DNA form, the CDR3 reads TGTGCCAGCAGCTTTCCTCCAACAGAGAACACTGAAGCTTTCTTT. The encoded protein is CASSFPPTENTEAFF. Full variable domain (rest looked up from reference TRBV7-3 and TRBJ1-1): GAGVSQTPSNKVTEKGKYVELRCDPISGHTALYWYRQSLGQGPEFLIYFQGTGAADDSGLPNDRFFAVRPEGSVSTLKIQRTERGDSAVYLCASSFPPTENTEAFFGQGTRLTVV.

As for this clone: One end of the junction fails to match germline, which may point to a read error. The CDR3 reads CASSMRGPSIF. The CDR3 coding sequence is TGTGCCAGTAGTATGCGGGGGCCCTCGATCTTC. The chain links TRBV19 to TRBJ2-1, with a weak D call TRBD2 (7 bases). CDR3 length: 11 amino acids. In germline, CDR1 is LNHDA, CDR2 SQIVND (reference sequence).

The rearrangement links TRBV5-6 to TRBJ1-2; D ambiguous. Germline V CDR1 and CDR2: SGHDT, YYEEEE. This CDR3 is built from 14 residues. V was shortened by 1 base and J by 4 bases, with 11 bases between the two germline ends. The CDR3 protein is CASSLNGLPYGYTF. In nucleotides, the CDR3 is TGTGCCAGCAGCTTGAATGGGCTTCCCTATGGCTACACCTTC.

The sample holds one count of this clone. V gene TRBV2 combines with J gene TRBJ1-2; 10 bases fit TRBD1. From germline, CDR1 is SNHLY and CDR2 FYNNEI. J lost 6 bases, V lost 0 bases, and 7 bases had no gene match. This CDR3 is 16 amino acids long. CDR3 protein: CASSEAPDRGLDGYTF. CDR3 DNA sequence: TGTGCCAGCAGTGAAGCACCAGACAGGGGGCTCGATGGCTACACCTTC.

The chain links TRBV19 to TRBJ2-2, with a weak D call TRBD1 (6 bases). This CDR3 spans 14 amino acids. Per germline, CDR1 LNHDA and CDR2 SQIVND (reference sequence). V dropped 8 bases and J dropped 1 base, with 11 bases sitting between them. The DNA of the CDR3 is TGTGCCAGTCTAGGACAGCGGAACACCGGGGAGCTGTTTTTT. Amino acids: CASLGQRNTGELFF.

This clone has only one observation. The chain's CDR3 is CASSLDPGISGNTIYF. Here the CDR3 DNA reads TGTGCCAGCAGCTTAGATCCCGGGATCTCTGGAAACACCATATATTTT. The rearrangement links TRBV11-3 to TRBJ1-3, with D hard to call. Trimming pared 0 bases from V and 0 bases from J, leaving 9 bases between. CDR3 length: 16 residues. Germline V gene data show CDR1 as SGHNT and CDR2 as YENEEA.

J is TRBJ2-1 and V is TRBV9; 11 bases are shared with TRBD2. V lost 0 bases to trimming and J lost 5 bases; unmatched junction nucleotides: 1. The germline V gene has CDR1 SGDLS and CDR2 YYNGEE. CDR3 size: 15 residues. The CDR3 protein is CASSVELAGDNEQFF. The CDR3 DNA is TGTGCCAGCAGCGTAGAACTAGCGGGGGACAATGAGCAGTTCTTC. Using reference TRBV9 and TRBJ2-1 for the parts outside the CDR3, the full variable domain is DSGVTQTPKHLITATGQRVTLRCSPRSGDLSVYWYQQSLDQGLQFLIQYYNGEERAKGNILERFSAQQFPDLHSELNLSSLELGDSALYFCASSVELAGDNEQFFGPGTRLTVL.

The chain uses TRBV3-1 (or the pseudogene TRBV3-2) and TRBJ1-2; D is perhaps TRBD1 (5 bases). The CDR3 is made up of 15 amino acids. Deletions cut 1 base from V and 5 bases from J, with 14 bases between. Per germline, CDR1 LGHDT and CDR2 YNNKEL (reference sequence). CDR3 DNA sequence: TGTGCCAGCAGCCAAGGGCACAGGTTCGGTTATGGCTACACCTTC. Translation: CASSQGHRFGYGYTF.

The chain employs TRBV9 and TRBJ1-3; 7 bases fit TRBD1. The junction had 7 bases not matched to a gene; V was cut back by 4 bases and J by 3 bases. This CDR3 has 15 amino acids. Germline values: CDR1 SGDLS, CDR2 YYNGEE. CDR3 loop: CASSKGATDGNTIYF. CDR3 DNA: TGTGCCAGCAGCAAGGGGGCCACCGATGGAAACACCATATATTTT. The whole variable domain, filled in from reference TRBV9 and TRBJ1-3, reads DSGVTQTPKHLITATGQRVTLRCSPRSGDLSVYWYQQSLDQGLQFLIQYYNGEERAKGNILERFSAQQFPDLHSELNLSSLELGDSALYFCASSKGATDGNTIYFGEGSWLTVV.